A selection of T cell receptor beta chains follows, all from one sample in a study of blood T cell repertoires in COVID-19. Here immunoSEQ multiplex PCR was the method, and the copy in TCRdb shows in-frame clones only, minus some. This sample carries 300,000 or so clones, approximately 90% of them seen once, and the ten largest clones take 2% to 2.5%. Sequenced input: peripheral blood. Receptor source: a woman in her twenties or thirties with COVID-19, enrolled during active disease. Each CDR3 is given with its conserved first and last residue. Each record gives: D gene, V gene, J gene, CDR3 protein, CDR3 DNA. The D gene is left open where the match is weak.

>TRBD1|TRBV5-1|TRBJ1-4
CASSLGQQNEKLFF
TGCGCCAGCAGCCTGGGACAGCAGAATGAAAAACTGTTTTTT
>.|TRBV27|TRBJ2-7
CASMLPYNVGNDEQYF
TGTGCCAGCATGCTCCCCTACAACGTCGGGAACGACGAGCAGTACTTC
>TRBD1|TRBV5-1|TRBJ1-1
CASSLGDRDGTEAFF
TGCGCCAGCAGCTTGGGGGACAGGGACGGCACTGAAGCTTTCTTT
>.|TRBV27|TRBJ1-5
CASSFRGLQPQHF
TGTGCCAGCAGTTTCAGGGGTCTTCAGCCCCAGCATTTT
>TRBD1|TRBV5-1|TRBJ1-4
CASSLDRVTEKLFF
TGCGCCAGCAGCTTAGACAGGGTGACGGAAAAACTGTTTTTT
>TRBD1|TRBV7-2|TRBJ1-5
CASSTGQAWEQPQHF
TGTGCCAGCAGCACCGGACAGGCTTGGGAGCAGCCCCAGCATTTT
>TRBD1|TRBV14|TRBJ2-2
CASSRDRGYTGELFF
TGTGCCAGCAGCCGGGACAGGGGTTACACCGGGGAGCTGTTTTTT
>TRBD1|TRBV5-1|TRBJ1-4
CASSGMPGQVEKLFF
TGCGCCAGCAGCGGAATGCCAGGACAGGTCGAAAAACTGTTTTTT
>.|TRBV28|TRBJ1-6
CASGATLAGVNSPLHF
TGTGCCAGCGGGGCAACCCTCGCAGGGGTTAACTCACCCCTCCACTTT
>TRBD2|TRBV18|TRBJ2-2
CASSPRGSGSSGTGELFF
TGTGCCAGCTCACCACGGGGTAGCGGGAGTTCGGGCACCGGGGAGCTGTTTTTT
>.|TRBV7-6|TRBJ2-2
CASSLSIRTGELFF
TGTGCCAGCAGCTTAAGTATCAGGACCGGGGAGCTGTTTTTT
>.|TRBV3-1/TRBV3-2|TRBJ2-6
CASSPRRGLGANVLTF
TGTGCCAGCAGCCCCAGGAGGGGGCTTGGGGCCAACGTCCTGACTTTC
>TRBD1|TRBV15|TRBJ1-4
CATSKGTGDRYGEKLFF
TGTGCCACCAGCAAAGGGACAGGGGATCGGTATGGGGAAAAACTGTTTTTT
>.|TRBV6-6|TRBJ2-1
CASSYVYRGGNEQFF
TGTGCCAGCAGTTACGTATACAGGGGAGGAAATGAGCAGTTCTTC
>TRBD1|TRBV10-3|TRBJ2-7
CAISARTGPYEQYF
TGTGCCATCAGTGCAAGGACAGGGCCCTACGAGCAGTACTTC
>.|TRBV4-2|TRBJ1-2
CASSQKTPGVNYGYTF
TGTGCCAGCAGCCAAAAAACGCCGGGGGTTAACTATGGCTACACCTTC
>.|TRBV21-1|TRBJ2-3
CASSIRTLKGADTQYF
TGTGCCAGCAGCATCCGGACTCTAAAGGGCGCAGATACGCAGTATTTT
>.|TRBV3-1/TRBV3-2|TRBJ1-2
CASSQGAFANYGYTF
TGTGCCAGCAGCCAAGGGGCCTTCGCTAACTATGGCTACACCTTC
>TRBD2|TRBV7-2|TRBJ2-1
CASSLEVGGYMNNEQFF
TGTGCCAGCAGCTTAGAAGTGGGAGGGTATATGAACAATGAGCAGTTCTTC
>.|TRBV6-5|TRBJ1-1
CASNRIERANTEAFF
TGTGCCAGCAATAGGATTGAGAGGGCGAACACTGAAGCTTTCTTT
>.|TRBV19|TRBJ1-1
CASSVGVNTEAFF
TGTGCCAGTAGTGTCGGGGTGAACACTGAAGCTTTCTTT
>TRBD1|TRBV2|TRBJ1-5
CASRTGTVSNQPQHF
TGTGCCAGCAGGACAGGGACCGTTAGCAATCAGCCCCAGCATTTT